Presented here are 29 T cell receptor beta chains from one specimen sequenced in a study of sequential checkpoint blockade in melanoma. This table comes from immunoSEQ multiplex PCR, and its TCRdb copy is limited to in-frame clones, with some not included. The sample yields some 40,000 clones, approximately 84% seen once. Treatment of the sample: randomized to nivolumab then ipilimumab (arm A) or the reverse (arm B). Sample: CD8+ T cells sorted from blood (inferred from file names), taken from a patient given nivolumab and ipilimumab in sequence. The receptors stem from a human donor with melanoma.

This sequence joins TRBV11-2 and TRBJ2-7; possible D gene TRBD1, 5 bases. CDR1 is SGHAT, CDR2 FQNNGV, per germline. Trimming removed 5 bases at V and 4 bases at J, with 12 bases between. This CDR3 region has 13 residues. CDR3 in DNA: TGTGCCAGCAGCCTTGGGGCAGGGTACGAGCAGTACTTC. Its translation is CASSLGAGYEQYF. Full variable domain (outside the CDR3, taken from reference TRBV11-2 and TRBJ2-7): EAGVAQSPRYKIIEKRQSVAFWCNPISGHATLYWYQQILGQGPKLLIQFQNNGVVDDSQLPKDRFSAERLKGVDSTLKIQPAKLEDSAVYLCASSLGAGYEQYFGPGTRLTVT.

The genes are TRBV15 and TRBJ2-3; 7 bases agree with TRBD1. This CDR3 is 15 amino acids long. The germline CDR1 and CDR2 sequences are LNHNV and YYDKDF (reference sequence). The ends lost 0 bases at V and 4 bases at J; junction bases unmatched: 4. Here the CDR3 reads CATSREYRGPDTQYF. In nucleotides, the CDR3 is TGTGCCACCAGCAGAGAGTACAGGGGCCCAGATACGCAGTATTTT. Complete variable domain (other parts from reference TRBV15 and TRBJ2-3): DAMVIQNPRYQVTQFGKPVTLSCSQTLNHNVMYWYQQKSSQAPKLLFHYYDKDFNNEADTPDNFQSRRPNTSFCFLDIRSPGLGDTAMYLCATSREYRGPDTQYFGPGTRLTVL.

This chain uses TRBV27 with TRBJ2-1; 10 bases map to TRBD1. The J segment lost 9 bases and the V segment lost 2 bases, leaving 13 bases of the junction unmatched. There are 17 residues in the CDR3. Per the germline V gene, CDR1 is MNHEY and CDR2 is SMNVEV (reference sequence). In nucleotides, the CDR3 is TGTGCCAGCAGTTTAGATGCCCCCGGGACAGGGGAAGTTGAGCAGTTCTTC. Amino acid sequence: CASSLDAPGTGEVEQFF.

The V gene is TRBV5-6, the J gene TRBJ1-4; D may be TRBD1 (5 bases). The CDR3 sequence is 14 residues long. V dropped 0 bases and J dropped 8 bases, with 11 bases sitting between them. Germline loops: CDR1 SGHDT, CDR2 YYEEEE. The DNA for the CDR3 is TGTGCCAGCAGCTTGGCGCCGGGGGGGGAAAAACTGTTTTTT. It is translated as CASSLAPGGEKLFF.

The rearrangement links TRBV6-6 to TRBJ2-7; D perhaps matches TRBD2 (6 bases). The CDR3 length is 15 residues. Trimming removed 0 bases at V and 6 bases at J, with 15 bases between. CDR1 is MNHNY and CDR2 is SVGAGI in the germline V gene (reference sequence). CDR3 sequence reads: CASSYSPRERVEQYF. CDR3 coding DNA: TGTGCCAGCAGTTACTCTCCAAGGGAGCGGGTCGAGCAGTACTTC.

The rearrangement uses TRBV13 and TRBJ2-7; 7 positions agree with TRBD2. CDR3 length: 14 residues. V shed 5 bases, J shed 2 bases, and the junction held 6 bases outside the gene matches. Germline values: CDR1 PRHDT, CDR2 FYEKMQ (reference sequence). The CDR3 coding sequence is TGTGCCAGCAGCGCCAGGGAGGGCCCCTACGAGCAGTACTTC. Its translation: CASSAREGPYEQYF.

This rearrangement joins TRBV5-1 to TRBJ2-5; 15 bases match TRBD2. The germline V gene has CDR1 SGHRS and CDR2 YFSETQ. The CDR3 consists of 16 residues. J was trimmed by 4 bases and V by 4 bases; bases with no gene match: 5. Here the CDR3 DNA reads TGCGCCAGCAGCCCGGGACTAGCGGGAGGAGGAGAGACCCAGTACTTC. This gives the protein CASSPGLAGGGETQYF.

The gene calls are TRBV11-2 and TRBJ1-4, with a possible D match to TRBD1 (6 bases). The CDR3 contains 14 residues. V dropped 5 bases and J dropped 8 bases, with 15 bases sitting between them. The germline V gene has CDR1 SGHAT and CDR2 FQNNGV. The CDR3 is CASSRAHRDEKLFF. For the CDR3, the DNA is TGTGCCAGCAGCCGGGCTCACAGGGACGAAAAACTGTTTTTT.

The chain joins TRBV5-1 to TRBJ2-7, with D perhaps TRBD1 (6 bases). Trimming took off 4 bases at V and 3 bases at J, with 11 bases between the two ends. The germline V gene encodes CDR1 SGHRS and CDR2 YFSETQ. The CDR3 covers 13 residues. The CDR3 DNA reads TGCGCCAGCAGCCCGGGACAAGACTACGAGCAGTACTTC. Encoded protein: CASSPGQDYEQYF. The entire variable domain, with the rest obtained from reference TRBV5-1 and TRBJ2-7, is as follows: KAGVTQTPRYLIKTRGQQVTLSCSPISGHRSVSWYQQTPGQGLQFLFEYFSETQRNKGNFPGRFSGRQFSNSRSEMNVSTLELGDSALYLCASSPGQDYEQYFGPGTRLTVT.

The chain recombines TRBV27 with TRBJ2-7, with D perhaps TRBD1 (6 bases). The length of the CDR3 is 12 residues. Germline assignment: CDR1 MNHEY and CDR2 SMNVEV (reference sequence). Trimming pared 6 bases from V and 6 bases from J, leaving 12 bases between. The CDR3 is CASRKGVREQYF. CDR3 DNA sequence: TGTGCCAGCAGAAAGGGGGTTCGCGAGCAGTACTTC.

CDR3 protein: CARNDREAYNEQFF. The CDR3 DNA is TGTGCCAGGAACGACAGGGAGGCCTACAATGAGCAGTTCTTC. The gene calls are TRBV2 and TRBJ2-1; D might be TRBD1 (7 bases). V was clipped by 9 bases and J by 2 bases, with 14 bases between them. Germline values: CDR1 SNHLY, CDR2 FYNNEI. The CDR3 runs to 14 residues. The variable domain in full, completed from reference TRBV2 and TRBJ2-1, reads EPEVTQTPSHQVTQMGQEVILRCVPISNHLYFYWYRQILGQKVEFLVSFYNNEISEKSEIFDDQFSVERPDGSNFTLKIRSTKLEDSAMYFCARNDREAYNEQFFGPGTRLTVL.

This rearrangement joins TRBV25-1 to TRBJ2-5; 9 bases map to TRBD2. The V segment lost 8 bases and the J segment 5 bases; nucleotides outside the gene matches: 15. This CDR3 has 16 residues. The germline V gene has CDR1 MGHDK and CDR2 SYGVNS. The CDR3 region is CASGGLVSGSVETQYF. In DNA, the CDR3 is TGTGCCAGCGGGGGACTTGTTAGCGGGAGTGTTGAGACCCAGTACTTC. Looking up the rest from reference TRBV25-1 and TRBJ2-5 gives the full variable domain: EADIYQTPRYLVIGTGKKITLECSQTMGHDKMYWYQQDPGMELHLIHYSYGVNSTEKGDLSSESTVSRIRTEHFPLTLESARPSHTSQYLCASGGLVSGSVETQYFGPGTRLLVL.

The V and J genes are TRBV2 and TRBJ2-7; possibly TRBD2 for D (5 bases). The length of the CDR3 is 13 residues. Looked up from germline, CDR1 is SNHLY and CDR2 is FYNNEI. Between the trimmed V and J ends, which lost 6 bases and 4 bases, there was a span of 13 bases. The CDR3, as DNA: TGTGCCAGCAGAAAGGAGGATCTTTACGAGCAGTACTTC. Its translation: CASRKEDLYEQYF.

The J gene is TRBJ1-2, the V gene TRBV7-2, with a weak D call TRBD1 (6 bases). This CDR3 comprises 14 residues. V was cut by 4 bases and J by 13 bases, with 22 bases left in between. Germline V lookup: CDR1 SGHTA, CDR2 FQGNSA. CDR3 in DNA: TGTGCCAGCAGCTCCCTCAACAGGGATGTGGCGCTCACCTTC. This translates into CASSSLNRDVALTF.

V and J are TRBV27 and TRBJ2-7; possible D gene TRBD1, 5 bases. This CDR3 has 14 amino acids. The V gene's germline CDR1 is MNHEY and CDR2 SMNVEV (reference sequence). The ends were cut back, 4 bases at V and 1 base at J, with 11 bases in the middle. The CDR3 protein is CASSYSQVSYEQYF. The CDR3 DNA sequence: TGTGCCAGCAGTTATTCACAGGTTTCCTACGAGCAGTACTTC.

This chain joins TRBV6-4 and TRBJ2-3; 10 bases are a match to TRBD2. Germline V CDR1 and CDR2: MRHNA, SNTAGT. CDR3 length: 15 amino acids. V lost 4 bases to trimming and J lost 1 base; unmatched junction nucleotides: 2. In DNA form, the CDR3 reads TGTGCCAGCAGTGCCGGGACTAGCGGCACAGATACGCAGTATTTT. This translates into CASSAGTSGTDTQYF.

CDR3 loop: CASSEVGQGYGYTF. The CDR3 DNA reads as TGTGCCAGCAGTGAAGTGGGGCAGGGCTATGGCTACACCTTC. The J gene is TRBJ1-2, the V gene TRBV6-1; D perhaps matches TRBD1 (5 bases). Trimming took off 1 base at V and 4 bases at J, with 10 bases between the two ends. The germline V gene encodes CDR1 MNHNS and CDR2 SASEGT. The CDR3 spans 14 residues.

The CDR3 region has the DNA TGCGCCAGCAGCCAAGATGCGCTAGCGGGAGAAATTTACGAGCAGTACTTC. It translates to CASSQDALAGEIYEQYF. This rearrangement joins TRBV4-1 to TRBJ2-7; 10 bases agree with TRBD2. Germline assignment: CDR1 MGHRA and CDR2 YSYEKL. CDR3 size: 17 residues. The junction had 9 bases not matched to a gene; V was cut back by 0 bases and J by 4 bases.

The chain combines TRBV28 with TRBJ2-1, with D possibly TRBD1 on 6 matching bases. Germline loops: CDR1 MDHEN, CDR2 SYDVKM. This CDR3 comprises 14 residues. The germline V and J ends were trimmed by 4 bases and 8 bases, with 15 bases remaining between them. As DNA, the CDR3 is TGTGCCAGCAGTTCTTCACAGGGTAGTGATGAGCAGTTCTTC. Translated: CASSSSQGSDEQFF.

There are a few counts of this clone. The chain carries TRBV19 and TRBJ1-1, with 8 bases matching TRBD1. Germline CDR1 reads LNHDA; CDR2 reads SQIVND (reference sequence). V lost 8 bases and J lost 5; bases outside the gene matches: 4. There are 12 residues in the CDR3. In nucleotides, the CDR3 is TGTGCCAGTCAACAGGGGGTTACTGAAGCTTTCTTT. Protein sequence: CASQQGVTEAFF. The complete variable domain, with remaining parts taken from reference TRBV19 and TRBJ1-1, reads DGGITQSPKYLFRKEGQNVTLSCEQNLNHDAMYWYRQDPGQGLRLIYYSQIVNDFQKGDIAEGYSVSREKKESFPLTVTSAQKNPTAFYLCASQQGVTEAFFGQGTRLTVV.

This chain links TRBV7-6 with TRBJ2-7; D is perhaps TRBD1 (5 bases). The CDR3 totals 14 residues. CDR1 and CDR2 from the germline V gene are SGHVS and FNYEAQ. Trimming stripped 1 base from V and 4 bases from J, with 11 bases between. CDR3 in DNA: TGTGCCAGCAGCTTAGGACAGTCTTCGTACGAGCAGTACTTC. Protein sequence: CASSLGQSSYEQYF.

The chain combines TRBV23-1 with TRBJ2-6; 7 nucleotides match TRBD1. TRBV23-1 is marked as an open reading frame, function uncertain. The CDR3 covers 17 residues. The V segment lost 0 bases and the J segment 3 bases; nucleotides outside the gene matches: 5. DNA of the CDR3: TGCGCCAGCAGTCAATCAAACAGGGGCAATGGGGCCAACGTCCTGACTTTC. Translation gives CASSQSNRGNGANVLTF.

This clone was found once. J is TRBJ2-7 and V is TRBV5-5; 7 bases are a match to TRBD1. The CDR3 totals 14 residues. Germline CDR1 and CDR2: SGHKS and YYEKEE (reference sequence). Unmatched junction bases numbered 8, after V lost 5 bases and J lost 3 bases. The chain's CDR3 is CASSPGQEFYEQYF. The CDR3 DNA sequence: TGTGCCAGCAGTCCAGGACAGGAATTCTACGAGCAGTACTTC.

The chain links TRBV6-6 to TRBJ1-4, with D hard to call. V was pared by 4 bases and J by 3 bases, with 3 bases between. This CDR3 has 12 amino acids. Germline lookup yields CDR1 MNHNY and CDR2 SVGAGI (reference sequence). CDR3 nucleotide sequence: TGTGCCAGCAGTTCCGCTAATGAAAAACTGTTTTTT. Encoded protein: CASSSANEKLFF.

The chain uses TRBV6-1 and TRBJ2-7, with D possibly being TRBD2 (7 bases). The germline V gene has CDR1 MNHNS and CDR2 SASEGT. This CDR3 has 13 amino acids. The ends were cut back, 6 bases at V and 3 bases at J, with 12 bases in the middle. The CDR3 DNA reads TGTGCCAGCAGGGGGAGGGGGAGCTACGAGCAGTACTTC. Residues: CASRGRGSYEQYF.

The chain has TRBV27 and TRBJ2-1; 8 bases map to TRBD2. After removal of 8 bases from V and 0 bases from J, the junction contained 6 bases not matched to a gene. Germline CDR1 reads MNHEY; CDR2 reads SMNVEV (reference sequence). The CDR3 has 15 residues. The CDR3 DNA sequence: TGTGCCAGCGCCGGGGGGGACTTCTCCTACAATGAGCAGTTCTTC. As protein: CASAGGDFSYNEQFF.

The chain employs TRBV28 and TRBJ2-7; maybe TRBD2 (5 bases). V lost 1 base to trimming and J lost 5 bases, with 15 bases between them. This CDR3 comprises 15 residues. Germline V lookup: CDR1 MDHEN, CDR2 SYDVKM. CDR3 bases: TGTGCCAGCAGTTTATCTGCGGGTAGGGAGAACGAGCAGTACTTC. Its translation: CASSLSAGRENEQYF. Together with reference TRBV28 and TRBJ2-7, the CDR3 gives the full variable domain: DVKVTQSSRYLVKRTGEKVFLECVQDMDHENMFWYRQDPGLGLRLIYFSYDVKMKEKGDIPEGYSVSREKKERFSLILESASTNQTSMYLCASSLSAGRENEQYFGPGTRLTVT.

In its sample, this clone was seen once. The chain uses TRBV7-3 and TRBJ2-2; 9 nucleotides match TRBD2. Germline V gives CDR1 SGHTA, CDR2 FQGTGA. J gave up 13 bases and V 5 bases, and 20 bases lay outside the gene matches. There are 17 residues in the CDR3. The CDR3: CASSRFMTSGPDRGLFF. The CDR3 nucleotides read TGTGCCAGCAGCCGTTTTATGACTAGCGGCCCGGACCGGGGGCTGTTTTTT.

This chain links TRBV29-1 with TRBJ1-1, with TRBD1 matching over 8 bases. The junction had 11 bases not matched to a gene; V was cut back by 3 bases and J by 5 bases. The CDR3 is 15 amino acids. Germline V gene sequence: CDR1 SQVTM, CDR2 ANQGSEA. The CDR3 loop is CSVDTRDRGWTEAFF. For the CDR3, the DNA is TGCAGCGTTGACACCCGTGACAGGGGTTGGACTGAAGCTTTCTTT.